The rows below give T cell receptor beta chains drawn from one sample of a study of human T cells and chemical hapten exposure. TCRdb used MiXCR to reprocess the RACE reads, holding one entry per CDR3 protein. This sample yields 90,000 to 110,000 distinct CDR3 sequences, of which about a tenth are seen a single time; about 3.1% belongs to the top ten. Sequenced material: whole blood, taken in connection with sensitization to the hapten diphenylcyclopropenone (DPC). The receptors stem from a woman aged 40-49 years with alopecia areata. Some clones in this sample may be carry-over from other donors' samples. Both conserved end residues are part of each CDR3. D genes are given only for firm matches. Expanded clones are given a class, and other clones once, few, many or no size at all.

V gene: TRBV12-3/TRBV12-4; D gene: TRBD1; clone size: many; J gene: TRBJ2-7; CDR3 protein: CASSRTGEQYF; CDR3 DNA: TGTGCCAGCAGCAGGACAGGCGAGCAGTACTTC
V gene: TRBV28; D gene: NA; clone size: NA; J gene: TRBJ1-5; CDR3 protein: CASRRAGNQPQHF; CDR3 DNA: TGTGCCAGCAGACGGGCTGGCAATCAGCCCCAGCATTTT
V gene: TRBV4-1; D gene: TRBD1; clone size: few; J gene: TRBJ1-3; CDR3 protein: CASSQGGQGARNTIYF; CDR3 DNA: TGCGCCAGCAGCCAGGGGGGACAGGGGGCTAGAAACACCATATATTTT
V gene: TRBV4-1; D gene: NA; clone size: NA; J gene: TRBJ2-1; CDR3 protein: CASSQVPDNEQFF; CDR3 DNA: TGCGCCAGCAGCCAAGTCCCTGACAATGAGCAGTTCTTC
V gene: TRBV5-1; D gene: NA; clone size: few; J gene: TRBJ1-4; CDR3 protein: CASSFGAGEKLFF; CDR3 DNA: TGCGCCAGCAGCTTTGGGGCCGGTGAAAAACTGTTTTTT
V gene: TRBV5-6; D gene: TRBD1; clone size: NA; J gene: TRBJ1-2; CDR3 protein: CASSNSRTGGNYGYTF; CDR3 DNA: TGTGCCAGCAGCAATTCCAGGACAGGGGGGAACTATGGCTACACCTTC
V gene: TRBV20-1; D gene: NA; clone size: few; J gene: TRBJ2-7; CDR3 protein: CSAPPRPGFSYEQYF; CDR3 DNA: TGCAGTGCCCCACCGAGGCCGGGCTTCTCCTACGAGCAGTACTTC
V gene: TRBV6-6; D gene: NA; clone size: NA; J gene: TRBJ1-1; CDR3 protein: CASSYPTESTVTEAFF; CDR3 DNA: TGTGCCAGCAGTTACCCCACCGAATCGACAGTGACTGAAGCTTTCTTT
V gene: TRBV5-4; D gene: TRBD2; clone size: few; J gene: TRBJ2-3; CDR3 protein: CASSLPSGGEDTQYF; CDR3 DNA: TGTGCCAGCAGCTTGCCTAGCGGGGGGGAAGATACGCAGTATTTT
V gene: TRBV20-1; D gene: NA; clone size: few; J gene: TRBJ1-5; CDR3 protein: CSAPLGGRPNQPQHF; CDR3 DNA: TGCAGTGCTCCGTTGGGGGGGCGCCCCAATCAGCCCCAGCATTTT
V gene: TRBV27; D gene: TRBD1; clone size: few; J gene: TRBJ1-5; CDR3 protein: CASSSDRGVQPQHF; CDR3 DNA: TGTGCCAGCAGTTCAGACAGGGGAGTACAGCCCCAGCATTTT
V gene: TRBV28; D gene: TRBD2; clone size: few; J gene: TRBJ2-6; CDR3 protein: CASSLPGGTSGANVLTF; CDR3 DNA: TGTGCCAGCAGTTTACCGGGAGGAACTTCAGGGGCCAACGTCCTGACTTTC
V gene: TRBV9; D gene: TRBD1; clone size: few; J gene: TRBJ2-2; CDR3 protein: CASSVGDRGLNTGELFF; CDR3 DNA: TGTGCCAGCAGCGTAGGGGACAGGGGACTGAACACCGGGGAGCTGTTTTTT
V gene: TRBV4-1; D gene: NA; clone size: many; J gene: TRBJ2-5; CDR3 protein: CASSQTPGLQETQYF; CDR3 DNA: TGCGCCAGCAGCCAAACCCCGGGACTGCAAGAGACCCAGTACTTC
V gene: TRBV10-3; D gene: TRBD2; clone size: few; J gene: TRBJ2-5; CDR3 protein: CAISDDGGARETQYF; CDR3 DNA: TGTGCCATCAGTGATGACGGGGGGGCCAGAGAGACCCAGTACTTC
V gene: TRBV20-1; D gene: NA; clone size: NA; J gene: TRBJ2-3; CDR3 protein: CSATPPGLLTDTQYF; CDR3 DNA: TGCAGTGCTACCCCTCCGGGACTGCTCACAGATACGCAGTATTTT
V gene: TRBV3-1; D gene: NA; clone size: few; J gene: TRBJ1-2; CDR3 protein: CASSQEAGAVAGYTF; CDR3 DNA: TGTGCCAGCAGCCAGGAGGCGGGGGCCGTGGCAGGCTACACCTTC
V gene: TRBV19; D gene: TRBD2; clone size: many; J gene: TRBJ2-1; CDR3 protein: CASSTFRRTSGANEQFF; CDR3 DNA: TGTGCCAGTAGCACCTTCCGTCGGACTAGCGGGGCTAATGAGCAGTTCTTC
V gene: TRBV6-5; D gene: NA; clone size: NA; J gene: TRBJ2-7; CDR3 protein: CASKWGYDSYEQYF; CDR3 DNA: TGTGCCAGCAAATGGGGATATGACTCCTACGAGCAGTACTTC
V gene: TRBV12-3/TRBV12-4; D gene: NA; clone size: many; J gene: TRBJ1-5; CDR3 protein: CASSLFRTSQQPQHF; CDR3 DNA: TGTGCCAGCAGTTTATTCAGGACGAGTCAGCAGCCCCAGCATTTT
V gene: TRBV4-3; D gene: TRBD2; clone size: NA; J gene: TRBJ2-3; CDR3 protein: CASSQDHAGGLTDTQYF; CDR3 DNA: TGCGCCAGCAGCCAAGATCATGCGGGGGGGCTCACAGATACGCAGTATTTT
V gene: TRBV11-2; D gene: NA; clone size: many; J gene: TRBJ1-2; CDR3 protein: CASSLDRYGYTF; CDR3 DNA: TGTGCCAGCAGCCTTGACAGATATGGCTACACCTTC
V gene: TRBV3-1; D gene: NA; clone size: few; J gene: TRBJ2-1; CDR3 protein: CASSQEAGLSSYNEQFF; CDR3 DNA: TGTGCCAGCAGCCAAGAGGCGGGCCTGAGCTCCTACAATGAGCAGTTCTTC
V gene: TRBV18; D gene: TRBD1; clone size: few; J gene: TRBJ2-6; CDR3 protein: CASSAFPGQGTSGANVLTF; CDR3 DNA: TGTGCCAGCTCTGCATTCCCGGGACAGGGAACCTCTGGGGCCAACGTCCTGACTTTC
V gene: TRBV10-3; D gene: NA; clone size: few; J gene: TRBJ2-7; CDR3 protein: CAISALELYEQYF; CDR3 DNA: TGTGCCATCAGTGCACTCGAGCTCTACGAGCAGTACTTC
V gene: TRBV5-1; D gene: NA; clone size: NA; J gene: TRBJ2-7; CDR3 protein: CASSPSPPEQYF; CDR3 DNA: TGCGCCAGCAGCCCCTCGCCCCCCGAGCAGTACTTC
V gene: TRBV7-2; D gene: NA; clone size: few; J gene: TRBJ2-7; CDR3 protein: CASSLGGDYEQYF; CDR3 DNA: TGTGCCAGCAGCTTAGGTGGCGACTACGAGCAGTACTTC
V gene: TRBV5-1; D gene: TRBD1; clone size: few; J gene: TRBJ2-7; CDR3 protein: CASSAGTGSYEQYF; CDR3 DNA: TGCGCCAGCAGTGCCGGGACAGGGTCCTACGAGCAGTACTTC
V gene: TRBV5-1; D gene: TRBD2; clone size: NA; J gene: TRBJ2-5; CDR3 protein: CASSLGLAGDMKTQYF; CDR3 DNA: TGCGCCAGCAGCTTGGGACTAGCGGGGGACATGAAGACCCAGTACTTC
V gene: TRBV6-2/TRBV6-3; D gene: TRBD1; clone size: many; J gene: TRBJ2-1; CDR3 protein: CASSYHGQGRNEQFF; CDR3 DNA: TGTGCCAGCAGTTACCACGGACAGGGCAGAAATGAGCAGTTCTTC
V gene: TRBV7-2; D gene: TRBD1; clone size: NA; J gene: TRBJ2-7; CDR3 protein: CASSLASGGWSYEQYF; CDR3 DNA: TGTGCCAGCAGCTTAGCTTCAGGGGGCTGGTCCTACGAGCAGTACTTC
V gene: TRBV2; D gene: NA; clone size: many; J gene: TRBJ1-2; CDR3 protein: CASSTYAYGGYTF; CDR3 DNA: TGTGCCAGCAGCACATACGCATATGGTGGCTACACCTTC
V gene: TRBV27; D gene: TRBD1; clone size: NA; J gene: TRBJ2-7; CDR3 protein: CASRLSGTGSSYEQYF; CDR3 DNA: TGTGCCAGCAGGCTTTCCGGGACAGGAAGCTCCTACGAGCAGTACTTC
V gene: TRBV6-1; D gene: TRBD2; clone size: many; J gene: TRBJ2-2; CDR3 protein: CASIMTSGQTGELFF; CDR3 DNA: TGTGCCAGCATTATGACTAGCGGGCAAACCGGGGAGCTGTTTTTT
V gene: TRBV7-9; D gene: NA; clone size: few; J gene: TRBJ2-1; CDR3 protein: CAGHAVISYNEQFF; CDR3 DNA: TGTGCCGGACATGCAGTAATCTCCTACAATGAGCAGTTCTTC
V gene: TRBV5-1; D gene: NA; clone size: NA; J gene: TRBJ1-5; CDR3 protein: CASSLAGQSNQPQHF; CDR3 DNA: TGCGCCAGCAGCTTGGCAGGCCAGAGTAATCAGCCCCAGCATTTT
V gene: TRBV15; D gene: NA; clone size: few; J gene: TRBJ2-3; CDR3 protein: CATRTSSTDTQYF; CDR3 DNA: TGTGCCACCAGGACTTCTAGCACAGATACGCAGTATTTT
V gene: TRBV24-1; D gene: TRBD1; clone size: NA; J gene: TRBJ2-2; CDR3 protein: CATSDPGTGYTGELFF; CDR3 DNA: TGTGCCACCAGTGACCCCGGGACAGGGTACACCGGGGAGCTGTTTTTT
V gene: TRBV5-4; D gene: NA; clone size: many; J gene: TRBJ1-5; CDR3 protein: CASSLGPMPKPQHF; CDR3 DNA: TGTGCCAGCAGCTTGGGTCCGATGCCCAAGCCCCAGCATTTT
V gene: TRBV7-2; D gene: TRBD1; clone size: NA; J gene: TRBJ1-2; CDR3 protein: CASSRDSAYGYTF; CDR3 DNA: TGTGCCAGCAGCCGGGACAGCGCGTATGGCTACACCTTC
V gene: TRBV7-9; D gene: NA; clone size: NA; J gene: TRBJ1-2; CDR3 protein: CASSETGSYGYTF; CDR3 DNA: TGTGCCAGCAGCGAGACAGGATCTTATGGCTACACCTTC
V gene: TRBV5-4; D gene: TRBD1; clone size: few; J gene: TRBJ2-1; CDR3 protein: CASSLTWDSSYNEQFF; CDR3 DNA: TGTGCCAGCAGCTTGACGTGGGACAGCTCCTACAATGAGCAGTTCTTC
V gene: TRBV2; D gene: NA; clone size: few; J gene: TRBJ2-3; CDR3 protein: CASSEGLSTDTQYF; CDR3 DNA: TGTGCCAGCAGTGAAGGGCTTAGCACAGATACGCAGTATTTT
V gene: TRBV6-2/TRBV6-3; D gene: NA; clone size: many; J gene: TRBJ1-1; CDR3 protein: CASSYQGWTEAFF; CDR3 DNA: TGTGCCAGCAGTTACCAGGGATGGACTGAAGCTTTCTTT
V gene: TRBV18; D gene: TRBD1; clone size: many; J gene: TRBJ1-1; CDR3 protein: CASSPGTGRMNTEAFF; CDR3 DNA: TGTGCCAGCTCACCAGGGACAGGGAGAATGAACACTGAAGCTTTCTTT
V gene: TRBV20-1; D gene: TRBD1; clone size: NA; J gene: TRBJ1-3; CDR3 protein: CSAADRGRNTIYF; CDR3 DNA: TGCAGTGCAGCCGACAGGGGTAGAAACACCATATATTTT
V gene: TRBV20-1; D gene: NA; clone size: NA; J gene: TRBJ2-5; CDR3 protein: CSASRNTGQETQYF; CDR3 DNA: TGCAGTGCTAGCCGTAATACAGGTCAAGAGACCCAGTACTTC
V gene: TRBV18; D gene: NA; clone size: few; J gene: TRBJ2-7; CDR3 protein: CASSPPEGPYEQYF; CDR3 DNA: TGTGCCAGCTCACCACCGGAGGGGCCGTACGAGCAGTACTTC
V gene: TRBV7-9; D gene: TRBD1; clone size: many; J gene: TRBJ1-1; CDR3 protein: CASSLPGTAGATEAFF; CDR3 DNA: TGTGCCAGCAGCTTACCCGGGACAGCCGGGGCCACTGAAGCTTTCTTT